This T cell receptor (beta chain) is from a study of regulatory T cells in long-lasting Graves disease. This clonotype was observed a handful of times. This CDR3 is built from 14 residues. V was pared by 7 bases and J by 4 bases, with 6 bases of the junction left unmatched. This sample's time point: newly diagnosed GD, antithyroid drugs for less than 3 months. The TCR library was made from RNA that had been extracted from PBMCs in TRIzol. Construction of the TCR beta libraries employed iRepertoire HTBI primers in conjunction with Arm-PCR of CDR3 regions. TCRdb reprocessed the multiplex PCR reads via MiXCR and lists one record per CDR3 protein. This sample yields hundreds of thousands of distinct CDR3 sequences, of which less than 20% are seen a single time; about 17% belongs to the top ten. This same sample was also taken into another study, of T cells in Graves' hyperthyroidism and ophthalmopathy. That work adds: Uncontrolled infections, other autoimmune diseases, pregnancy or lactation led to exclusion of patients. First-round RT-PCR with HTBI primers amplified the TCR CDR3 region. Blood also contained most expanded thyroid clonotypes above 0.001.

This material consisted of peripheral blood mononuclear cells (PBMCs), taken at new diagnosis, from a patient treated with antithyroid drugs. The sequence was obtained from a woman aged 30 to 39 with Graves disease. The V call is TRBV12-3 or TRBV12-4, the J call TRBJ2-2; 7 bases fit TRBD1. CDR3 protein: CASIERDSTGELFF. For the CDR3, the DNA is TGTGCCAGCATCGAGAGGGACAGCACCGGGGAGCTGTTTTTT.